Following are 26 T cell receptor beta chains from one sample sequenced in a study of post-analysis software for immune sequencing data. Study-wide results and caveats: The study found TRBV5-6, TRBV5-1 and TRBV20-1 among a few TRBV segments more frequent in patients than controls.

Sequencing libraries made from TCR beta cDNA carried unique molecular identifiers. A single record per CDR3 protein comes from TCRdb applying MiXCR to the PCR reads. The repertoire holds 750,000 to 950,000 distinct CDR3 sequences, with under 70% as singletons. These TCRs' antigens remain unknown. Source material: blood. The receptors come from a girl aged 5-17 years with multiple sclerosis.

This clonotype has more than one count but fewer than ten. The CDR3 protein is CASTPDRGHSPLHF. The CDR3 DNA reads TGTGCCAGCACCCCGGACAGGGGGCATTCACCCCTCCACTTT. The chain joins TRBV27 to TRBJ1-6, with 11 bases that match TRBD1. This CDR3 is built from 14 residues. In germline, CDR1 is MNHEY, CDR2 SMNVEV (reference sequence). J was trimmed by 8 bases and V by 7 bases; bases with no gene match: 4.

The V call is TRBV7-9, the J call TRBJ2-1; 8 bases are a match to TRBD2. Germline trimming cut 2 bases from V and 0 bases from J; bases unmatched to any gene: 15. This CDR3 is 20 amino acids long. Per germline, CDR1 SEHNR and CDR2 FQNEAQ (reference sequence). The CDR3, as DNA: TGTGCCAGCAGCTTATGGGGTAGCGGGACCCCTTTTAGCTCCTACAATGAGCAGTTCTTC. Protein: CASSLWGSGTPFSSYNEQFF.

V is TRBV15 and J is TRBJ2-5; a possible D gene is TRBD1 (6 bases). V dropped 0 bases and J dropped 4 bases, with 12 bases sitting between them. The CDR3 extends over 15 amino acids. CDR1 LNHNV and CDR2 YYDKDF come from the germline V gene (reference sequence). CDR3 DNA sequence: TGTGCCACCAGCAGAGATCGGTGGGGGCGAGAGACCCAGTACTTC. This codes for CATSRDRWGRETQYF.

The chain is built from TRBV15 and TRBJ2-3; D possibly corresponds to TRBD2 (5 bases). Deletions cut 6 bases from V and 4 bases from J, with 11 bases between. This CDR3 has 13 residues. Looked up from germline, CDR1 is LNHNV and CDR2 is YYDKDF (reference sequence). CDR3 loop: CATRGYSADTQYF. CDR3 sequence (DNA): TGTGCCACCAGGGGTTATAGCGCAGATACGCAGTATTTT.

Details on this clonotype: At one end the junction does not follow the germline gene, possibly because of a read error. The chain uses TRBV5-6 and TRBJ2-5; no firm D call. There are 13 residues in the CDR3. Germline CDR1 reads SGHDT; CDR2 reads YYEEEE. CDR3 loop: CASSLAAREAQYF. The CDR3 DNA reads TGTGCCAGCAGCTTGGCGGCGAGAGAGGCCCAGTACTTC.

This chain links TRBV29-1 with TRBJ2-1, with 12 nucleotides matching TRBD1. Germline loops: CDR1 SQVTM, CDR2 ANQGSEA. This CDR3 is 13 amino acids long. Germline trimming cut 6 bases from V and 10 bases from J; bases unmatched to any gene: 7. DNA of the CDR3: TGCAGCGTCCGGGACAGGGGGCGCCGCGAGCAGTTCTTC. Its protein is CSVRDRGRREQFF.

The rearrangement links TRBV6-1 to TRBJ1-2, with 10 bases lining up with TRBD1. CDR1 MNHNS and CDR2 SASEGT come from the germline V gene. V dropped 3 bases and J dropped 4; count of bases not matched to a gene: 5. CDR3 length: 15 residues. DNA of the CDR3: TGTGCCAGCAGTGACCCGACAGGGGGCATCTATGGCTACACCTTC. It translates to CASSDPTGGIYGYTF.

The J gene is TRBJ2-7, the V gene TRBV20-1, with D possibly TRBD2 on 5 matching bases. The V gene's germline CDR1 is DFQATT and CDR2 SNEGSKA (reference sequence). V dropped 7 bases and J dropped 7 bases, with 23 bases sitting between them. The CDR3 runs to 14 residues. The CDR3 sequence: CSVPQRDRIYEQYF. DNA for the CDR3: TGCAGTGTTCCCCAGAGGGATCGGATTTATGAGCAGTACTTC.

The rearrangement joins TRBV12-3 or TRBV12-4 to TRBJ2-5; D is perhaps TRBD2 (6 bases). The ends were cut back, 6 bases at V and 2 bases at J, with 19 bases in the middle. The CDR3 runs 16 residues. DNA for the CDR3: TGTGCCAGCAGCGATGCTGGGAGGAGGACTCAAGAGACCCAGTACTTC. Translation gives CASSDAGRRTQETQYF.

The chain combines TRBV29-1 with TRBJ2-1; D ambiguous. The ends were cut back, 0 bases at V and 5 bases at J, with 17 bases in the middle. Germline V lookup: CDR1 SQVTM, CDR2 ANQGSEA. The CDR3 consists of 16 residues. The CDR3 spells CSVEDPYSRRNNEQFF. DNA for the CDR3: TGCAGCGTTGAAGATCCGTACTCCCGCAGAAACAATGAGCAGTTCTTC.

This clonotype was seen a handful of times. This chain uses TRBV5-1 with TRBJ2-7; 10 bases are shared with TRBD1. The CDR3 consists of 15 residues. Germline V CDR1 and CDR2: SGHRS, YFSETQ. V shed 4 bases and J 2 bases; nucleotides not matched to a gene: 6. The CDR3 region has the DNA TGCGCCAGCAGCCCAAGTGGGACAGGGGCCTACGAGCAGTACTTC. It specifies CASSPSGTGAYEQYF.

This clonotype turned up a few times. The rearrangement uses TRBV29-1 and TRBJ2-1, with TRBD2 identical over 7 bases. The V and J ends lost 7 bases and 9 bases, in that order; junction bases with no gene match: 15. From germline, CDR1 is SQVTM and CDR2 ANQGSEA. This CDR3 contains 14 residues. The CDR3 protein is CSAGGTRSIGEQFF. In DNA, the CDR3 is TGCAGCGCCGGGGGGACTCGCTCGATTGGTGAGCAGTTCTTC.

This clonotype has a single count. The chain has TRBV10-2 and TRBJ2-4, with TRBD2 matching 8 bases. The DNA end favors TRBJ2-7, so the J call may be wrong. The CDR3 length is 17 residues. CDR1 is WSHSY and CDR2 is SAAADI in the germline V gene. The DNA for the CDR3 is TGCGCCAGCAGTGAGGCCCTAGCGGGTCTACCCACCTACGAGCAGTACTTC. This codes for CASSEALAGLPTYEQYF.

There are a few counts of this clonotype. The V and J genes are TRBV20-1 and TRBJ2-3; TRBD2 might be the D (6 bases). V was cut by 7 bases and J by 2 bases, with 19 bases left in between. The CDR3 runs to 15 residues. Germline V lookup: CDR1 DFQATT, CDR2 SNEGSKA (reference sequence). The CDR3 coding sequence is TGCAGTGTGAGGGGCACCCCGGGGGACACAGATACGCAGTATTTT. This encodes CSVRGTPGDTDTQYF.

The chain links TRBV4-2 to TRBJ2-5; the match to TRBD1 covers 9 bases. The J call may be wrong; the DNA end is better matched by TRBJ2-7. The length of the CDR3 is 16 residues. Germline V gives CDR1 LGHNA, CDR2 YNFKEQ. CDR3 in amino acids: CASSQPPGQGKYEQYF. As DNA, the CDR3 is TGTGCCAGCAGCCAACCCCCGGGACAGGGAAAATACGAGCAGTACTTC.

The chain couples TRBV29-1 to TRBJ1-1; the D gene is possibly TRBD1 (5 bases). Trimming removed 1 base at V and 3 bases at J, with 15 bases between. The germline gives CDR1 SQVTM, CDR2 ANQGSEA. The CDR3 has 15 amino acids. CDR3 nucleotide sequence: TGCAGCGTTGAAGCGGTCATCAGGGTAGACACTGAAGCTTTCTTT. Translating gives CSVEAVIRVDTEAFF.

For the CDR3, the DNA is TGTGCCAGCAGCCCAGGGACAGGGGGCAGCGGGGCGCGGTCCACAGATACGCAGTATTTT. It codes for CASSPGTGGSGARSTDTQYF. The chain combines TRBV7-9 with TRBJ2-3, with 12 bases identical to TRBD1. Germline V gene lookup returns CDR1 SEHNR and CDR2 FQNEAQ (reference sequence). The CDR3 contains 20 residues. V lost 5 bases to trimming and J lost 2 bases; unmatched junction nucleotides: 17.

V usage is TRBV29-1 and J usage is TRBJ2-2, with D possibly being TRBD1 (7 bases). V dropped 4 bases and J dropped 4 bases, with 13 bases sitting between them. The CDR3 runs to 14 residues. Germline CDR1 reads SQVTM; CDR2 reads ANQGSEA. The CDR3 sequence is CSVADRRGTGELFF. In nucleotides, the CDR3 is TGCAGCGTTGCGGACAGGCGGGGCACCGGGGAGCTGTTTTTT.

J is TRBJ2-4 and V is TRBV20-1; 10 bases match TRBD2. The J call may be wrong; the DNA end is better matched by TRBJ2-7. The CDR3 contains 14 residues. Germline CDR1 is DFQATT and CDR2 is SNEGSKA (reference sequence). The CDR3 loop is CSALASGGSYEQYF. The CDR3 nucleotides read TGCAGTGCTCTTGCTAGCGGGGGCTCCTACGAGCAGTACTTC.

The chain carries TRBV12-5 and TRBJ1-1; 8 bases line up with TRBD1. This CDR3 has 14 amino acids. V dropped 5 bases and J dropped 4; count of bases not matched to a gene: 6. In germline, CDR1 is LGHNT, CDR2 FRNRAP. The chain's CDR3 is CASGGRQGSTEAFF. As DNA, the CDR3 is TGTGCTAGTGGTGGCCGACAGGGGAGCACTGAAGCTTTCTTT.

The table lists this clonotype with a count of one. The chain links TRBV5-1 to TRBJ2-5, with no clear D. Germline V lookup: CDR1 SGHRS, CDR2 YFSETQ. With 0 bases removed from V and 0 bases from J, the gap between germline ends came to 9 bases. The CDR3 totals 15 residues. CDR3: CASSLGQQYQETQYF. In DNA, the CDR3 is TGCGCCAGCAGCTTGGGGCAGCAGTACCAAGAGACCCAGTACTTC.

The rearrangement uses TRBV20-1 and TRBJ1-1, with unresolved D. Germline V gene data show CDR1 as DFQATT and CDR2 as SNEGSKA (reference sequence). The CDR3 covers 14 residues. The germline V and J ends were trimmed by 5 bases and 0 bases, with 13 bases remaining between them. Written as DNA, the CDR3 is TGCAGTGCTGGCCGTATGACGATGAACACTGAAGCTTTCTTT. Protein product: CSAGRMTMNTEAFF.

V usage is TRBV25-1 and J usage is TRBJ2-1, with D maybe TRBD2 (5 bases). Germline V gives CDR1 MGHDK, CDR2 SYGVNS. The germline V and J ends were trimmed by 5 bases and 5 bases, with 16 bases remaining between them. CDR3 length: 15 residues. For the CDR3, the DNA is TGTGCCAGCAGTAAGCAACGGGGAAAAGACAATGAGCAGTTCTTC. Protein sequence: CASSKQRGKDNEQFF.

The rearrangement uses TRBV20-1 and TRBJ2-5; D unclear. The V end was cut by 1 base, the J end by 0 bases, with 12 bases between. The CDR3 spans 15 residues. CDR1 and CDR2 from the germline V gene are DFQATT and SNEGSKA (reference sequence). The CDR3 loop reads CSARVPISYQETQYF. The CDR3, as DNA: TGCAGTGCTAGAGTTCCCATCTCGTACCAAGAGACCCAGTACTTC.

A single count supports this clonotype. J is TRBJ1-2 and V is TRBV14; D unclear. V dropped 0 bases and J dropped 5 bases, with 7 bases sitting between them. Germline V CDR1 and CDR2: SGHDN, FVKESK. This CDR3 is built from 13 residues. CDR3 amino acids: CASSQDWQYGYTF. In DNA form, the CDR3 reads TGTGCCAGCAGCCAAGATTGGCAGTATGGCTACACCTTC.

The rearrangement joins TRBV29-1 to TRBJ2-7; the D is unclear. This CDR3 has 12 residues. V dropped 5 bases and J dropped 0 bases, with 8 bases sitting between them. Germline V gene data show CDR1 as SQVTM and CDR2 as ANQGSEA. CDR3 sequence reads: CSVLSPSYEQYF. The CDR3 DNA follows: TGCAGCGTTCTATCTCCCTCCTACGAGCAGTACTTC.